This TCR beta chain was captured in a study of beta chain features in type 1 diabetes. The authors reverse transcribed all of the isolated RNA, so sequencing captured expressed TCRB transcripts. Generated by immunoSEQ multiplex PCR, the TCRdb table keeps only in-frame clones and is missing some. In the table there are around 70,000 clones, roughly half of which are singletons. Findings and caveats of the study: TCRB CDR3s were moderately but significantly shorter in Type 1 diabetes patients in all four CD4+ subsets.

The J segment lost 6 bases and the V segment lost 11 bases, leaving 9 bases of the junction unmatched. This CDR3 is 13 amino acids long. Germline CDR1 MNHEY, CDR2 SVGAGI. This clone has only a few counts. The antigen remains undetermined. The sequenced sample consisted of central memory CD4+ T cells from blood. This receptor was identified in a man aged 25-45 years with type 1 diabetes. The gene calls are TRBV6-5 and TRBJ2-1, with 8 bases identical to TRBD2. CDR3 DNA: TGTGCCTGTTGGGGGACTAGGGGCAATGAGCAGTTCTTC. It codes for CACWGTRGNEQFF.